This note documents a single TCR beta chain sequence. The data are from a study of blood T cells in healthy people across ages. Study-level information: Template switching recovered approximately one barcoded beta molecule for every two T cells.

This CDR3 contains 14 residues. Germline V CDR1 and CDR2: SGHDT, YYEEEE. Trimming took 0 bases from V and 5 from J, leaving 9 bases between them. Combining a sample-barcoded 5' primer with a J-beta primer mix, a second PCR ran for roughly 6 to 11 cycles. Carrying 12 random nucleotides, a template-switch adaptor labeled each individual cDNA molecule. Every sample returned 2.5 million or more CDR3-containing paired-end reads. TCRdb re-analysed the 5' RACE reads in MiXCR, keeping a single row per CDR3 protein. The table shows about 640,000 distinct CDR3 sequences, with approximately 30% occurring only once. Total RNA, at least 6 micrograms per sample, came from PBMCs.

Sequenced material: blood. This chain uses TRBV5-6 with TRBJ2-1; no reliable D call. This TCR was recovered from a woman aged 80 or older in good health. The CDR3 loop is CASSLEHFNNEQFF. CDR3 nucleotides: TGTGCCAGCAGCTTGGAGCATTTCAACAATGAGCAGTTCTTC.